This T cell receptor beta chain was documented in a study of identical twins. Details on this clonotype: The antigen is not known.

V was cut by 0 bases and J by 5 bases, with 17 bases left in between. Germline V gene sequence: CDR1 MNHEY, CDR2 SVGEGT. The CDR3 contains 16 residues. TCRdb reanalysed the 5' RACE reads using MiXCR and keeps one entry per CDR3 protein. Here the sample spans a few hundred thousand distinct CDR3 sequences, around a tenth being singletons. Whole-study results and caveats: Cord blood beta clonotypes present at high abundance carried fewer insertions; no such pattern appeared in memory repertoires. Alpha sequences that were out-of-frame and twin-shared showed an excess of low generation probability.

The same data also contributed to another study, on yellow fever vaccine responses in identical twins.

The rearrangement joins TRBV6-2 or TRBV6-3 to TRBJ2-7; D unresolved. This receptor was taken from a woman between 18 and 29 years old in good health. Sequencing was carried out using PBMCs. Here the CDR3 reads CASSYSDTDLSDEQYF. CDR3 nucleotides: TGTGCCAGCAGTTACTCGGATACGGACCTCTCTGACGAGCAGTACTTC.